One sample yielded the 29 T cell receptor beta chains listed below, sequenced in a study of ipilimumab plus nivolumab after autologous stem cell transplantation. TCRdb's copy holds only in-frame clones and misses some; the assay was immunoSEQ multiplex PCR. The table lists about 15,000 clones, approximately 80% of them singletons. Sequenced material: PBMCs, taken in a trial of ipilimumab plus nivolumab as post-transplant consolidation. The origin of the receptors is a male donor with diffuse large B-cell lymphoma.

The chain joins TRBV5-1 to TRBJ2-7, with a weak D call TRBD1 (6 bases). Germline loops: CDR1 SGHRS, CDR2 YFSETQ. Trimming pared 3 bases from V and 3 bases from J, leaving 13 bases between. There are 14 residues in the CDR3. This CDR3 is CASSSQGLNYEQYF. CDR3 nucleotide sequence: TGCGCCAGCAGCTCCCAGGGGCTAAACTACGAGCAGTACTTC. The whole variable domain, remainder taken from reference TRBV5-1 and TRBJ2-7, is KAGVTQTPRYLIKTRGQQVTLSCSPISGHRSVSWYQQTPGQGLQFLFEYFSETQRNKGNFPGRFSGRQFSNSRSEMNVSTLELGDSALYLCASSSQGLNYEQYFGPGTRLTVT.

This rearrangement joins TRBV2 to TRBJ2-3; D is perhaps TRBD2 (6 bases). There are 15 residues in the CDR3. The V end lost 2 bases, the J end lost 4 bases, and 13 bases lay between the germline ends. Germline V gene data show CDR1 as SNHLY and CDR2 as FYNNEI. CDR3 region: CASSEWTKRADTQYF. The DNA of the CDR3 is TGTGCCAGCAGTGAATGGACCAAGCGGGCAGATACGCAGTATTTT.

The rearrangement uses TRBV7-2 and TRBJ1-3; D remains ambiguous. V gave up 2 bases and J gave up 0 bases, with 8 bases separating them. The CDR3 contains 15 residues. CDR1 is SGHTA and CDR2 is FQGNSA in the germline V gene. CDR3 region: CASSLWPSSGNTIYF. CDR3 DNA: TGTGCCAGCAGCTTATGGCCGAGCTCTGGAAACACCATATATTTT.

The chain recombines TRBV4-3 with TRBJ1-5; D is possibly TRBD1 (6 bases). This CDR3 comprises 15 residues. CDR1 LGHNA and CDR2 YSLEER come from the germline V gene. Trimming left V 3 bases short and J 1 base short, with 10 bases between. In DNA form, the CDR3 reads TGCGCCAGCAGCCACGGACAGTCCAGCAATCAGCCCCAGCATTTT. Translating it yields CASSHGQSSNQPQHF.

The V gene is TRBV13, the J gene TRBJ2-3, with 16 bases fitting TRBD2. The CDR3 length is 17 residues. Germline loops: CDR1 PRHDT, CDR2 FYEKMQ (reference sequence). J lost 1 base, V lost 5 bases, and 3 bases had no gene match. CDR3 in amino acids: CASSRGLAGGGTDTQYF. As DNA, the CDR3 is TGTGCCAGCAGCCGGGGACTAGCGGGGGGGGGCACAGATACGCAGTATTTT.

The genes are TRBV7-8 and TRBJ2-5; maybe TRBD1 (5 bases). V lost 3 bases and J 4 bases, leaving 12 bases between the germline ends. The germline gives CDR1 SGHVS, CDR2 FQNEAQ. The CDR3 extends over 14 amino acids. CDR3 sequence reads: CASSFQGVGETQYF. The CDR3, as DNA: TGTGCCAGCAGCTTTCAAGGGGTGGGAGAGACCCAGTACTTC.

The rearrangement joins TRBV19 to TRBJ1-5; weak D call: TRBD1 (5 bases). This CDR3 is built from 14 residues. The germline V gene has CDR1 LNHDA and CDR2 SQIVND (reference sequence). V was clipped by 8 bases and J by 8 bases, with 19 bases between them. CDR3 residues: CASRGDPTVEPQHF. In DNA, the CDR3 is TGTGCCAGTCGGGGGGACCCGACGGTGGAGCCCCAGCATTTT.

The chain joins TRBV5-4 to TRBJ2-7; TRBD1 might be the D (6 bases). The germline V and J ends were trimmed by 0 bases and 4 bases, with 14 bases remaining between them. The CDR3 has 15 residues. The V gene's germline CDR1 is SGHNT and CDR2 YYREEE (reference sequence). The CDR3 DNA is TGTGCCAGCAGCTTGGACGGGACAACGGGGTACGAGCAGTACTTC. It is translated as CASSLDGTTGYEQYF.

The rearrangement uses TRBV4-2 and TRBJ1-2; D ambiguous. The V gene's germline CDR1 is LGHNA and CDR2 YNFKEQ. The germline V and J ends were trimmed by 0 bases and 1 base, with 12 bases remaining between them. The length of the CDR3 is 16 residues. The CDR3 is CASSQDSHLFNYGYTF. The DNA for the CDR3 is TGTGCCAGCAGCCAAGATAGTCACTTGTTTAACTATGGCTACACCTTC.

The chain links TRBV19 to TRBJ1-2; TRBD1 is a possible D gene (5 bases). The germline V and J ends were trimmed by 3 bases and 4 bases, with 9 bases remaining between them. Germline V CDR1 and CDR2: LNHDA, SQIVND (reference sequence). This CDR3 has 13 residues. CDR3 nucleotide sequence: TGTGCCAGTAGTATTCAGGGCATCTATGGCTACACCTTC. The encoded protein is CASSIQGIYGYTF.

The CDR3 is CASSLQGNTQYF. The CDR3 nucleotides read TGCGCCAGCAGCTTGCAAGGGAATACGCAGTATTTT. The rearrangement links TRBV5-1 to TRBJ2-3; D ambiguous. Trimming took off 1 base at V and 7 bases at J, with 7 bases between the two ends. The CDR3 consists of 12 residues. Germline V gene lookup returns CDR1 SGHRS and CDR2 YFSETQ.

The J gene is TRBJ1-2, the V gene TRBV4-2; D remains unclear. CDR3 length equals 15 residues. The germline CDR1 and CDR2 sequences are LGHNA and YNFKEQ. V was shortened by 0 bases and J by 4 bases, with 12 bases between the two germline ends. The CDR3: CASSQEWGGTYGYTF. CDR3 bases: TGTGCCAGCAGCCAAGAGTGGGGAGGAACCTATGGCTACACCTTC.

This chain connects TRBV4-2 to TRBJ2-7; D unresolved. Germline V gene data show CDR1 as LGHNA and CDR2 as YNFKEQ. The CDR3 runs to 12 residues. Trimming cost V 2 bases and J 6 bases, with 8 bases left between them. The CDR3 nucleotides are TGTGCCAGCAGCCAATGCCTTTGCGAGCAGTACTTC. Its protein is CASSQCLCEQYF.

J is TRBJ2-7 and V is TRBV10-2, with D perhaps matching TRBD2 (7 bases). Trimming cost V 5 bases and J 2 bases, with 13 bases left between them. CDR3 length: 14 residues. Looked up from germline, CDR1 is WSHSY and CDR2 is SAAADI. The CDR3 region is CASSTGGPTYEQYF. In nucleotides, the CDR3 is TGCGCCAGCAGTACCGGGGGGCCAACCTACGAGCAGTACTTC.

The chain couples TRBV5-4 to TRBJ1-1, with 9 nucleotides matching TRBD1. This CDR3 is 15 amino acids long. Germline V gene lookup returns CDR1 SGHNT and CDR2 YYREEE (reference sequence). The ends lost 1 base at V and 1 base at J; junction bases unmatched: 2. CDR3 sequence (DNA): TGTGCCAGCAGCTTGAGGGACAGGGAGAACACTGAAGCTTTCTTT. Protein sequence: CASSLRDRENTEAFF.

The rearrangement links TRBV2 to TRBJ2-2, with 9 bases identical to TRBD2. Germline assignment: CDR1 SNHLY and CDR2 FYNNEI. This CDR3 is built from 14 residues. Trimming at V came to 2 bases and at J to 8 bases, leaving 3 bases not matched to a gene. The CDR3 DNA is TGTGCCAGCAGTGAATACCTAGCGGGAGGGGAGCTGTTTTTT. Amino acid sequence: CASSEYLAGGELFF. Supplemented by reference TRBV2 and TRBJ2-2, the full variable domain reads EPEVTQTPSHQVTQMGQEVILRCVPISNHLYFYWYRQILGQKVEFLVSFYNNEISEKSEIFDDQFSVERPDGSNFTLKIRSTKLEDSAMYFCASSEYLAGGELFFGEGSRLTVL.

Details on this clone: Compared with germline, one end of the junction differs, possibly owing to a read error. The CDR3 region has the DNA TGTGCTAGCAGCCGGGACAGGCACACAGATACGCAGTATTTT. Amino acid sequence: CASSRDRHTDTQYF. J is TRBJ2-3 and V is TRBV7-7, with 8 bases fitting TRBD1. The CDR3 loop spans 14 amino acids. Germline CDR1 reads SSHAT; CDR2 reads FNYEAQ (reference sequence).

This chain joins TRBV6-6 and TRBJ2-1; 16 bases align to TRBD2. The germline V gene encodes CDR1 MNHNY and CDR2 SVGAGI (reference sequence). The ends lost 5 bases at V and 6 bases at J; junction bases unmatched: 4. This CDR3 is built from 16 residues. The CDR3 here is CASSRGTSGGGNEQFF. The CDR3 region has the DNA TGTGCCAGCAGTCGCGGGACTAGCGGGGGGGGCAATGAGCAGTTCTTC.

This rearrangement joins TRBV19 to TRBJ1-3; no reliable D call. The length of the CDR3 is 17 residues. V was trimmed by 1 base and J by 0 bases, leaving 13 bases between them. Per germline, CDR1 LNHDA and CDR2 SQIVND (reference sequence). The CDR3: CASSIVYARLSGNTIYF. CDR3 in DNA: TGTGCCAGTAGTATAGTGTACGCTCGTCTCTCTGGAAACACCATATATTTT.

V is TRBV9 and J is TRBJ1-4, with TRBD1 as a possible D gene (5 bases). Trimming left V 4 bases short and J 7 bases short, with 14 bases between. This CDR3 spans 14 amino acids. The V gene's germline CDR1 is SGDLS and CDR2 YYNGEE. CDR3 nucleotide sequence: TGTGCCAGCAGCAAACAGGCCGGAGGTGAAAAACTGTTTTTT. Protein product: CASSKQAGGEKLFF.

The chain uses TRBV15 and TRBJ2-7, with a possible D match to TRBD2 (6 bases). The V end was cut by 6 bases, the J end by 0 bases, with 12 bases between. This CDR3 contains 14 residues. Germline CDR1 reads LNHNV; CDR2 reads YYDKDF (reference sequence). The CDR3 region has the DNA TGTGCCACCAGTTACGACGGGAGCTCCTACGAGCAGTACTTC. It codes for CATSYDGSSYEQYF.

The rearrangement joins TRBV15 to TRBJ2-7; 7 bases match TRBD2. The CDR3 covers 13 residues. Germline V CDR1 and CDR2: LNHNV, YYDKDF (reference sequence). The trim removed 5 bases at V and 3 bases at J, leaving 4 bases unmatched. This chain's CDR3 is CATSLGTNYEQYF. The CDR3 bases are TGTGCCACCAGCCTCGGGACTAACTACGAGCAGTACTTC.

A word on this clone: The junction departs from the called germline gene at one end, perhaps through a read error. V is TRBV7-2 and J is TRBJ2-2; D gene uncertain. The CDR3 covers 13 residues. Looked up from germline, CDR1 is SGHTA and CDR2 is FQGNSA. The CDR3 nucleotides read TGTGCCAGCAGCGCTGCGAATACCGGGGAGCTGTTTTTT. It codes for CASSAANTGELFF.

The rearrangement joins TRBV7-6 to TRBJ2-3, with TRBD1 matching 10 bases. Trimming took 5 bases from V and 1 from J; bases not matched to a gene: 9. The germline V gene has CDR1 SGHVS and CDR2 FNYEAQ. This CDR3 has 17 amino acids. CDR3 nucleotides: TGTGCCAGCAGCACCTCCTCCGGGACAGGGGGCACAGATACGCAGTATTTT. Encoded protein: CASSTSSGTGGTDTQYF. Variable domain in full (rest from reference TRBV7-6 and TRBJ2-3): GAGVSQSPRYKVTKRGQDVALRCDPISGHVSLYWYRQALGQGPEFLTYFNYEAQQDKSGLPNDRFSAERPEGSISTLTIQRTEQRDSAMYRCASSTSSGTGGTDTQYFGPGTRLTVL.

The chain combines TRBV7-9 with TRBJ1-2, with 7 bases that match TRBD1. This CDR3 has 19 amino acids. V was pared by 1 base and J by 0 bases, with 14 bases of the junction left unmatched. Germline loops: CDR1 SEHNR, CDR2 FQNEAQ (reference sequence). The CDR3 coding sequence is TGTGCCAGCAGCTTAGGTCGTAAGTGGGGGACAGAGACTAACTATGGCTACACCTTC. Protein sequence: CASSLGRKWGTETNYGYTF.

V is TRBV11-2 and J is TRBJ2-7, with 8 bases fitting TRBD1. V lost 5 bases, J lost 4 bases, and 7 bases stayed unmatched. Germline assignment: CDR1 SGHAT and CDR2 FQNNGV. This CDR3 spans 14 amino acids. For the CDR3, the DNA is TGTGCCAGCAGCGCTCGGACAGGGTTGTACGAGCAGTACTTC. Translated: CASSARTGLYEQYF. Drawing the rest from reference TRBV11-2 and TRBJ2-7, the complete variable domain is EAGVAQSPRYKIIEKRQSVAFWCNPISGHATLYWYQQILGQGPKLLIQFQNNGVVDDSQLPKDRFSAERLKGVDSTLKIQPAKLEDSAVYLCASSARTGLYEQYFGPGTRLTVT.

CDR3 in amino acids: CASSLTEIDDHTQYF. For the CDR3, the DNA is TGTGCCAGCTCCCTCACAGAGATTGATGATCATACGCAGTATTTT. This chain connects TRBV18 to TRBJ2-3; D uncertain. The CDR3 contains 15 residues. Germline V gives CDR1 KGHSH, CDR2 LQKENI. Between the trimmed V and J ends, which lost 6 bases and 7 bases, there was a span of 20 bases.

The CDR3 region is CASSERSSGSYEQYF. The DNA for the CDR3 is TGTGCCAGCAGTGAACGGTCGAGCGGGTCCTACGAGCAGTACTTC. The V call is TRBV6-1, the J call TRBJ2-7, with D possibly being TRBD2 (6 bases). Trimming removed 2 bases at V and 1 base at J, with 12 bases between. The CDR3 has 15 amino acids. Germline lookup yields CDR1 MNHNS and CDR2 SASEGT.

A note on this clone: The sample contains more than one DNA sequence encoding this CDR3. The CDR3, as DNA: TGTGCCAGCAGTTACCAGAGGGGCCAAGAGACCCAGTACTTC. This encodes CASSYQRGQETQYF. The chain joins TRBV6-6 to TRBJ2-5; D is tentatively TRBD1 or TRBD2 (5 bases each). V was shortened by 2 bases and J by 1 base, with 8 bases between the two germline ends. Germline V gene data show CDR1 as MNHNY and CDR2 as SVGAGI (reference sequence). The CDR3 loop spans 14 amino acids.